This T cell receptor (beta chain) appears in the sequencing data of a study of human T cells and chemical hapten exposure. Time point reported: healthy volunteer bleed at 6 weeks. The starting material, unfractionated whole blood, was used for total RNA extraction. TCRdb redid the calling of the RACE reads with MiXCR, one entry per CDR3 protein. This table has approximately 79,000 distinct CDR3 sequences, roughly 8.6% appearing once. From germline, CDR1 is MGHDK and CDR2 SYGVNS. The CDR3 is made up of 12 amino acids. The ends were cut back, 5 bases at V and 6 bases at J, with 8 bases in the middle. The table lists this clonotype with a few counts.

The clonotype originates from a male donor in good health. Some clones in this sample may be carry-over from other donors' samples. Source material: whole blood. This chain links TRBV25-1 with TRBJ2-1; D remains unclear. The CDR3 region is CASSQSSNEQFF. The DNA for the CDR3 is TGTGCCAGCAGTCAAAGTAGCAATGAGCAGTTCTTC.